These 16 T cell receptor beta chains share one sample of origin, sequenced in a study of OX40 agonist ivuxolimab in advanced cancers. TCRdb's copy holds only in-frame clones and misses some; the assay was immunoSEQ multiplex PCR. The sample shows nearly 45,000 clones, 80% of them seen only once. Material: CD4+ or CD8+ T cells sorted from blood, obtained in a trial of the OX40 agonist ivuxolimab. These receptors all stem from an adult with an advanced solid tumor such as melanoma, head and neck, liver or kidney cancer.

V gene TRBV27 combines with J gene TRBJ2-7; possible D gene TRBD1, 6 bases. The germline V and J ends were trimmed by 2 bases and 2 bases, with 16 bases remaining between them. CDR1 is MNHEY, CDR2 SMNVEV, per germline (reference sequence). The CDR3 loop spans 16 amino acids. The CDR3 reads CASSLVFPGAPYEQYF. In DNA, the CDR3 is TGTGCCAGCAGTTTAGTTTTCCCAGGGGCACCCTACGAGCAGTACTTC.

The CDR3 nucleotides read TGTGCCAGCACCCCCTTTCTGGAGACCCAGTACTTC. Translated, it gives CASTPFLETQYF. The V and J genes are TRBV2 and TRBJ2-5; D is uncertain. Looked up from germline, CDR1 is SNHLY and CDR2 is FYNNEI. V lost 7 bases and J 5 bases, leaving 11 bases between the germline ends. The CDR3 runs 12 residues.

This chain links TRBV2 with TRBJ2-1, with 9 bases aligning to TRBD1. J gave up 4 bases and V 0 bases, and 4 bases lay outside the gene matches. The CDR3 has 16 amino acids. Germline V gives CDR1 SNHLY, CDR2 FYNNEI. The CDR3 is CASSEADRGGYNEQFF. CDR3 nucleotide sequence: TGTGCCAGCAGTGAAGCCGACAGGGGGGGATACAATGAGCAGTTCTTC.

The chain's CDR3 is CASSLDPGGNAKNIQYF. The CDR3 bases are TGTGCCAGCAGCTTGGACCCCGGGGGGAATGCCAAAAACATTCAGTACTTC. The chain joins TRBV7-2 to TRBJ2-4, with TRBD2 matching 7 bases. Germline values: CDR1 SGHTA, CDR2 FQGNSA. J gave up 1 base and V 3 bases, and 9 bases lay outside the gene matches. The CDR3 runs to 17 residues.

This clone was seen only once. The V gene is TRBV11-2, the J gene TRBJ2-3, with TRBD2 matching over 8 bases. The ends lost 1 base at V and 1 base at J; junction bases unmatched: 4. The CDR3 loop spans 16 amino acids. Per germline, CDR1 SGHAT and CDR2 FQNNGV. CDR3 nucleotide sequence: TGTGCCAGCAGCTTAGCCGGGGGGGAACGCACAGATACGCAGTATTTT. Its translation is CASSLAGGERTDTQYF.

This chain links TRBV6-4 with TRBJ2-1; tentative D call: TRBD2 (5 bases). CDR3 length: 14 residues. V gave up 8 bases and J gave up 2 bases, with 13 bases separating them. The germline V gene encodes CDR1 MRHNA and CDR2 SNTAGT. CDR3 in amino acids: CASLTRAPYNEQFF. The DNA of the CDR3 is TGTGCCAGCCTCACTAGGGCCCCCTACAATGAGCAGTTCTTC.

This rearrangement joins TRBV29-1 to TRBJ2-1; no firm D call. CDR3 length: 14 residues. Germline V gene sequence: CDR1 SQVTM, CDR2 ANQGSEA. V lost 5 bases and J 3 bases, leaving 14 bases between the germline ends. The CDR3 protein is CSVTPRSGYNEQFF. In DNA form, the CDR3 reads TGCAGCGTTACCCCCCGGTCGGGCTACAATGAGCAGTTCTTC.

This chain connects TRBV19 to TRBJ2-2; D is uncertain. This CDR3 contains 15 residues. Germline CDR1 and CDR2: LNHDA and SQIVND (reference sequence). Deletions cut 7 bases from V and 1 base from J, with 13 bases between. The CDR3 loop reads CASNKRVGNTGELFF. In DNA form, the CDR3 reads TGTGCCAGTAATAAAAGGGTAGGGAACACCGGGGAGCTGTTTTTT.

This clone was seen only once. The V call is TRBV5-6, the J call TRBJ2-6; D is unclear. The germline V and J ends were trimmed by 4 bases and 0 bases, with 11 bases remaining between them. Looked up from germline, CDR1 is SGHDT and CDR2 is YYEEEE. The CDR3 extends over 16 amino acids. DNA for the CDR3: TGTGCCAGCAGCCCGGTGGGAAGCTCTGGGGCCAACGTCCTGACTTTC. It translates to CASSPVGSSGANVLTF.

The V call is TRBV9, the J call TRBJ2-2; 7 bases map to TRBD1. The germline gives CDR1 SGDLS, CDR2 YYNGEE. CDR3 size: 14 residues. V was clipped by 2 bases and J by 6 bases; unmatched bases: 4. The CDR3 DNA sequence: TGTGCCAGCAGCGTCCCAGGGGGATCCGGGGAGCTGTTTTTT. Translated: CASSVPGGSGELFF.

The rearrangement joins TRBV7-2 to TRBJ2-7; D tentatively reads TRBD1 or TRBD2 (6 bases each). The CDR3 is 15 residues long. Germline V gene lookup returns CDR1 SGHTA and CDR2 FQGNSA. V was clipped by 5 bases and J by 2 bases, with 16 bases between them. CDR3 region: CASSQQWGAAYEQYF. For the CDR3, the DNA is TGTGCCAGCAGCCAACAGTGGGGGGCAGCCTACGAGCAGTACTTC.

The chain has TRBV5-8 and TRBJ2-6, with D uncertain. CDR1 is SGHTS, CDR2 YDEGEE, per germline. Trimming took off 6 bases at V and 5 bases at J, with 12 bases between the two ends. The CDR3 loop spans 14 amino acids. The CDR3 here is CASTSTGWANVLTF. The CDR3 nucleotides read TGTGCCAGCACCTCGACCGGCTGGGCCAACGTCCTGACTTTC.

This chain uses TRBV7-2 with TRBJ2-3; 9 bases are shared with TRBD2. After removal of 8 bases from V and 2 bases from J, the junction contained 14 bases not matched to a gene. CDR1 is SGHTA and CDR2 is FQGNSA in the germline V gene. This CDR3 region has 17 residues. The DNA of the CDR3 is TGTGCCAGCCACCTCGAGCCGGTAGCGGGGGACACAGATACGCAGTATTTT. Protein product: CASHLEPVAGDTDTQYF. Full variable domain (remainder filled in from reference TRBV7-2 and TRBJ2-3): GAGVSQSPSNKVTEKGKDVELRCDPISGHTALYWYRQSLGQGLEFLIYFQGNSAPDKSGLPSDRFSAERTGGSVSTLTIQRTQQEDSAVYLCASHLEPVAGDTDTQYFGPGTRLTVL.

This clone was counted a few times. The sample contains more than one DNA sequence encoding this CDR3. The rearrangement links TRBV19 to TRBJ1-2; no definite D call. Trimming left V 4 bases short and J 0 bases short, with 3 bases between. The CDR3 totals 12 residues. Germline V gives CDR1 LNHDA, CDR2 SQIVND (reference sequence). The CDR3 is CASSNPNYGYTF. The DNA of the CDR3 is TGTGCCAGTAGTAATCCTAACTATGGCTACACCTTC.

The V call is TRBV7-7, the J call TRBJ2-2, with 9 bases that match TRBD1. Germline V gene data show CDR1 as SSHAT and CDR2 as FNYEAQ (reference sequence). This CDR3 has 15 residues. CDR3 residues: CASASGTGYTGELFF. CDR3 sequence (DNA): TGTGCTAGCGCCTCCGGGACAGGGTACACCGGGGAGCTGTTTTTT.

The rearrangement links TRBV9 to TRBJ1-4, with D unresolved. Trimming removed 4 bases from V and 8 bases from J, with 18 bases in between. The CDR3 runs 15 residues. The germline V gene encodes CDR1 SGDLS and CDR2 YYNGEE. For the CDR3, the DNA is TGTGCCAGCAGCCCTAGACCCGGGGAACGGGAAAAACTGTTTTTT. This sequence encodes CASSPRPGEREKLFF.